The 7 T cell receptor beta chains below come from one sample, sequenced in a study of response to subunit inactivated influenza vaccine. TCRdb recomputed calls from the RT-PCR reads with MiXCR, one row per CDR3 protein. The data show about 170,000 distinct CDR3 sequences, 9.5% to 15% seen once. These data were also filed under a second study, of T cells expressing NK-cell markers. That paper adds: What made the TCR beta cDNA was 5'RACE template switching with UMIs.

Sample: CD8+ T cells sorted from PBMCs, taken roughly 12 days after vaccination. These TCRs come from a man aged 45-65 years who received an inactivated influenza vaccine.

The chain uses TRBV4-3 and TRBJ2-3, with 9 bases fitting TRBD2. This CDR3 is built from 17 residues. CDR1 is LGHNA, CDR2 YSLEER, per germline. Losses at the gene ends were 5 bases for V and 2 bases for J; bases not matched to a gene: 11. The CDR3 loop reads CASSYPGVAGVTDTQYF. For the CDR3, the DNA is TGCGCCAGCAGCTACCCCGGGGTAGCGGGAGTCACAGATACGCAGTATTTT.

This clonotype was seen a few times. The chain has TRBV20-1 and TRBJ2-5, with TRBD1 identical over 8 bases. V gave up 1 base and J gave up 5 bases; unmatched junction bases: 9. CDR1 and CDR2 from the germline V gene are DFQATT and SNEGSKA (reference sequence). CDR3 length: 15 residues. The CDR3 loop reads CSARAPPGGEETQYF. The CDR3 nucleotides read TGCAGTGCTAGAGCCCCGCCAGGGGGCGAGGAGACCCAGTACTTC.

This clonotype was detected a few times. This rearrangement joins TRBV28 to TRBJ1-1; D not certain. The CDR3 length is 12 residues. CDR1 MDHEN and CDR2 SYDVKM come from the germline V gene. Trimming took 4 bases from V and 10 from J, leaving 13 bases between them. CDR3 sequence: CASSSSFPGAFF. Written as DNA, the CDR3 is TGTGCCAGCAGTTCGTCCTTCCCTGGAGCTTTCTTT.

This chain connects TRBV9 to TRBJ2-3; the match to TRBD2 covers 9 bases. Unmatched junction bases numbered 5, after V lost 0 bases and J lost 3 bases. Germline V gene data show CDR1 as SGDLS and CDR2 as YYNGEE. The CDR3 totals 16 residues. DNA for the CDR3: TGTGCCAGCAGCGTAGTGTCTAGCGGGGCGACAGATACGCAGTATTTT. Translation: CASSVVSSGATDTQYF.

This clonotype appeared many times. The rearrangement uses TRBV28 and TRBJ2-3; no reliable D call. This CDR3 has 13 amino acids. From germline, CDR1 is MDHEN and CDR2 SYDVKM. The ends were cut back, 2 bases at V and 2 bases at J, with 5 bases in the middle. CDR3 amino acids: CASSLRVTDTQYF. The DNA for the CDR3 is TGTGCCAGCAGTTTAAGAGTCACAGATACGCAGTATTTT.

The genes are TRBV6-5 and TRBJ2-1, with 11 bases fitting TRBD2. The V segment lost 2 bases and the J segment 4 bases; nucleotides outside the gene matches: 7. The CDR3 has 17 residues. CDR1 is MNHEY, CDR2 SVGAGI, per germline. As DNA, the CDR3 is TGTGCCAGCAGTTACGAGACTAGCGGGATACTTTACAATGAGCAGTTCTTC. This encodes CASSYETSGILYNEQFF.

The CDR3 is CASSLKRHEQFF. The CDR3 DNA reads TGTGCCAGCAGTTTAAAGCGGCATGAGCAGTTCTTC. The chain uses TRBV28 and TRBJ2-1; a possible D gene is TRBD2 (5 bases). Per the germline V gene, CDR1 is MDHEN and CDR2 is SYDVKM. The V end was cut by 2 bases, the J end by 8 bases, with 7 bases between. The CDR3 totals 12 residues.